Each of the 26 T cell receptor beta chains below was sequenced from the same sample in a study of T-cell reconstitution after alpha-beta-depleted transplantation in children. The TCRbeta library was prepared with unique molecular identifiers. MiXCR, run by TCRdb on the PCR reads, gives a single entry per CDR3 protein. The table lists some 500,000 distinct CDR3 sequences, less than 35% of them singletons. The specimen was PBMCs from the stem cell graft donor, collected from the stem cell graft. The receptor set was obtained from a human donor who donated a stem cell graft to a child with aplastic anemia.

V usage is TRBV5-1 and J usage is TRBJ2-1; possible D gene TRBD2, 6 bases. Per germline, CDR1 SGHRS and CDR2 YFSETQ. This CDR3 region has 17 residues. The V and J ends lost 1 base and 5 bases respectively, with 19 bases between them. The CDR3 protein is CASSLFSVGRIDNEQFF. CDR3 nucleotide sequence: TGCGCCAGCAGCTTGTTTTCGGTCGGGAGAATCGACAATGAGCAGTTCTTC.

J is TRBJ1-1 and V is TRBV19; D gene unclear. Germline V gene lookup returns CDR1 LNHDA and CDR2 SQIVND (reference sequence). The CDR3 is 14 amino acids. V was shortened by 3 bases and J by 5 bases, with 13 bases between the two germline ends. The CDR3 nucleotides are TGTGCCAGTAGTATCGGTCAACGCAGTACTGAAGCTTTCTTT. Residues: CASSIGQRSTEAFF.

V and J are TRBV3-1 and TRBJ2-5; a possible D gene is TRBD2 (6 bases). CDR1 is LGHDT, CDR2 YNNKEL, per germline (reference sequence). This CDR3 is 15 amino acids long. The V end lost 2 bases, the J end lost 0 bases, and 10 bases lay between the germline ends. CDR3: CASSQPRTNQETQYF. CDR3 sequence (DNA): TGTGCCAGCAGCCAACCGCGGACTAACCAAGAGACCCAGTACTTC.

The gene calls are TRBV18 and TRBJ1-1; 9 bases agree with TRBD1. The CDR3 has 14 residues. CDR1 and CDR2 (germline): KGHSH, LQKENI. With V trimmed by 3 bases and J by 5 bases, 4 bases remained unmatched. CDR3 region: CASSPGQGTTEAFF. The CDR3 bases are TGTGCCAGCTCACCTGGACAGGGGACAACTGAAGCTTTCTTT.

The chain couples TRBV28 to TRBJ2-1; 16 bases match TRBD2. The V and J ends lost 3 bases and 8 bases, in that order; junction bases with no gene match: 7. The CDR3 runs to 17 residues. In germline, CDR1 is MDHEN, CDR2 SYDVKM. The CDR3 nucleotides read TGTGCCAGCAGTTTCCGGGGACTAGCGGGAGGGGGGGATGAGCAGTTCTTC. This translates into CASSFRGLAGGGDEQFF.

This clonotype was recorded only once. Germline is not matched at one junction end, which may reflect a read error. V gene TRBV29-1 combines with J gene TRBJ1-1; TRBD1 matches 8 bases. CDR3 length: 13 residues. The germline gives CDR1 SQVTM, CDR2 ANQGSEA. In DNA form, the CDR3 reads TGCAGCGCAGCATACAGGGGGGGTACTGAATCTTTCTTT. This codes for CSAAYRGGTESFF.

The chain links TRBV7-9 to TRBJ2-5; TRBD1 or TRBD2 may be the D gene (5 bases each). Germline V gene sequence: CDR1 SEHNR, CDR2 FQNEAQ (reference sequence). The CDR3 consists of 15 residues. V was clipped by 0 bases and J by 7 bases, with 15 bases between them. The CDR3 here is CASSLAGPPEGTQYF. For the CDR3, the DNA is TGTGCCAGCAGCTTAGCGGGACCCCCAGAAGGGACCCAGTACTTC.

This clonotype appeared a few times. The rearrangement joins TRBV12-3 or TRBV12-4 to TRBJ1-1; D not resolved. Trimming left V 10 bases short and J 5 bases short, with 20 bases between. This CDR3 comprises 14 residues. CDR3 sequence: CATQRRVRTTEAFF. The DNA for the CDR3 is TGTGCCACCCAACGCCGGGTTAGGACGACTGAAGCTTTCTTT.

The chain joins TRBV29-1 to TRBJ2-5, with 8 nucleotides matching TRBD2. Germline CDR1 reads SQVTM; CDR2 reads ANQGSEA. With 8 bases clipped from V and 4 bases from J, the junction kept 24 bases outside the gene matches. This CDR3 contains 18 residues. This CDR3 reads CSLLGGPMTAGGRETQYF. The CDR3 DNA is TGCAGCCTTCTAGGGGGACCCATGACGGCGGGAGGTCGAGAGACCCAGTACTTC.

The chain has TRBV20-1 and TRBJ2-1, with 8 bases matching TRBD2. The CDR3 runs 13 residues. Germline CDR1 DFQATT, CDR2 SNEGSKA (reference sequence). Trimming cost V 6 bases and J 8 bases; bases outside gene matches: 9. In DNA form, the CDR3 reads TGCAGTGCCGCTCGGACTAGCAGCCATGAGCAGTTCTTC. Residues: CSAARTSSHEQFF.

This clonotype was counted many times. The chain couples TRBV7-6 to TRBJ2-7; D is tentatively TRBD1 or TRBD2 (5 bases each). The germline V and J ends were trimmed by 5 bases and 0 bases, with 14 bases remaining between them. This CDR3 has 15 residues. Looked up from germline, CDR1 is SGHVS and CDR2 is FNYEAQ. The CDR3 sequence: CASSLGDESSYEQYF. The DNA for the CDR3 is TGTGCCAGCAGCCTAGGGGACGAATCCTCCTACGAGCAGTACTTC.

This clonotype turned up a few times. The rearrangement links TRBV20-1 to TRBJ2-7; D is uncertain. The germline V and J ends were trimmed by 3 bases and 2 bases, with 14 bases remaining between them. Germline V gene data show CDR1 as DFQATT and CDR2 as SNEGSKA (reference sequence). The CDR3 extends over 14 amino acids. This chain's CDR3 is CSASLRDLPYEQYF. The CDR3 bases are TGCAGTGCTAGTCTTCGCGACCTGCCCTACGAGCAGTACTTC.

The rearrangement links TRBV29-1 to TRBJ2-1; D perhaps matches TRBD1 (5 bases). The germline V gene encodes CDR1 SQVTM and CDR2 ANQGSEA. This CDR3 comprises 16 residues. V dropped 0 bases and J dropped 6 bases, with 18 bases sitting between them. This CDR3 is CSVEDLARVISNEQFF. The DNA of the CDR3 is TGCAGCGTTGAAGATCTTGCCAGGGTAATATCCAATGAGCAGTTCTTC.

This clonotype has a handful of counts. The V call is TRBV12-3 or TRBV12-4, the J call TRBJ2-2, with unresolved D. V lost 7 bases, J lost 1 base, and 7 bases lay in between. This CDR3 is built from 13 residues. The CDR3 nucleotides are TGTGCCAGCAATTACGGGAACACCGGGGAGCTGTTTTTT. Translation: CASNYGNTGELFF.

This clonotype showed up just a few times. The genes are TRBV18 and TRBJ2-3; D is ambiguous. Trimming stripped 3 bases from V and 7 bases from J, with 11 bases between. The CDR3 extends over 13 amino acids. Germline V gene data show CDR1 as KGHSH and CDR2 as LQKENI. CDR3 residues: CASSPTPGNTQYF. In DNA form, the CDR3 reads TGTGCCAGCTCACCCACCCCTGGGAATACGCAGTATTTT.

V usage is TRBV11-2 and J usage is TRBJ2-1, with 10 positions matching TRBD2. The CDR3 has 14 amino acids. Germline CDR1 reads SGHAT; CDR2 reads FQNNGV. The V segment lost 6 bases and the J segment 10 bases; nucleotides outside the gene matches: 9. CDR3 DNA: TGTGCCAGCAGACGAGCGGGAGGGGGAGACGAGCAGTTCTTC. Protein: CASRRAGGGDEQFF. Looking up the rest from reference TRBV11-2 and TRBJ2-1 gives the full variable domain: EAGVAQSPRYKIIEKRQSVAFWCNPISGHATLYWYQQILGQGPKLLIQFQNNGVVDDSQLPKDRFSAERLKGVDSTLKIQPAKLEDSAVYLCASRRAGGGDEQFFGPGTRLTVL.

This clonotype has just a few counts. The V and J genes are TRBV5-1 and TRBJ2-7; D perhaps matches TRBD2 (6 bases). Germline V lookup: CDR1 SGHRS, CDR2 YFSETQ. With 4 bases removed from V and 2 bases from J, the gap between germline ends came to 16 bases. The CDR3 runs 15 residues. The CDR3 nucleotides read TGCGCCAGCAGCCCCTCCAGCGGGCCAACCTACGAGCAGTACGTC. This gives the protein CASSPSSGPTYEQYV.

This clonotype showed up just a few times. The gene calls are TRBV5-1 and TRBJ1-2; 9 bases align to TRBD1. CDR3 length equals 14 residues. V shed 0 bases and J 5 bases; nucleotides not matched to a gene: 2. The germline gives CDR1 SGHRS, CDR2 YFSETQ. The CDR3 DNA reads as TGCGCCAGCAGCTTGGACAGGGGGCCGTATGGCTACACCTTC. It is translated as CASSLDRGPYGYTF.

The chain joins TRBV5-4 to TRBJ1-5; D is undetermined. The V gene lost 5 bases and the J gene lost 7 bases, with 10 bases spanning the gap. The CDR3 loop spans 12 amino acids. Germline CDR1 reads SGHNT; CDR2 reads YYREEE (reference sequence). The CDR3 sequence: CASSADRQPQHF. The CDR3 DNA is TGTGCCAGCAGTGCTGATCGACAGCCCCAGCATTTT.

The chain links TRBV4-3 to TRBJ1-2; 9 nucleotides line up with TRBD1. V lost 2 bases, J lost 7 bases, and 14 bases stayed unmatched. The V gene's germline CDR1 is LGHNA and CDR2 YSLEER. The CDR3 consists of 17 residues. CDR3 sequence (DNA): TGCGCCAGCAGCCAAACCCTCAGACAGGGGGGATTGGGTGGCTACACCTTC. This translates into CASSQTLRQGGLGGYTF.

The V call is TRBV2, the J call TRBJ1-4; D uncertain. The germline CDR1 and CDR2 sequences are SNHLY and FYNNEI. This CDR3 comprises 13 residues. The V gene lost 4 bases and the J gene lost 13 bases, with 16 bases spanning the gap. CDR3: CASSVIETKGLFF. The CDR3 DNA reads as TGTGCCAGCAGTGTTATCGAGACTAAGGGACTGTTTTTT.

This clonotype was counted between two and nine times. V gene TRBV7-8 combines with J gene TRBJ2-1; 9 bases are shared with TRBD2. Per germline, CDR1 SGHVS and CDR2 FQNEAQ. Trimming at V came to 4 bases and at J to 7 bases, leaving 8 bases not matched to a gene. The CDR3 covers 15 residues. The CDR3 coding sequence is TGTGCCAGCAGCTCTCCTAGCGGGATTAGAAATGAGCAGTTCTTC. Translating gives CASSSPSGIRNEQFF.

This clonotype turned up a few times. This sequence joins TRBV29-1 and TRBJ1-4; no firm D call. Germline V gives CDR1 SQVTM, CDR2 ANQGSEA. V lost 5 bases and J 0 bases, leaving 10 bases between the germline ends. The CDR3 totals 14 residues. CDR3 sequence (DNA): TGCAGCGTTAGGGAGGTCGCAACTAATGAAAAACTGTTTTTT. This translates into CSVREVATNEKLFF.

This chain connects TRBV5-1 to TRBJ2-6; possible D gene TRBD1, 5 bases. Trimming shortened V by 1 base and J by 4 bases, and 12 bases separated the two germline ends. Germline-derived CDR1 and CDR2 are SGHRS and YFSETQ. This CDR3 is built from 16 residues. The CDR3 region has the DNA TGCGCCAGCAGCTTGACAGGCCTGGGGGGGGCCAACGTCCTGACTTTC. Translating it yields CASSLTGLGGANVLTF.

The rearrangement uses TRBV12-3 or TRBV12-4 and TRBJ2-7; 9 positions match TRBD1. The CDR3 spans 13 residues. V shed 8 bases, J shed 6 bases, and the junction held 8 bases outside the gene matches. The CDR3 is CASRLGQGAEQYV. For the CDR3, the DNA is TGTGCCAGCCGTCTGGGACAGGGAGCCGAGCAGTACGTC.

The rearrangement links TRBV10-3 to TRBJ1-2, with 9 positions matching TRBD1. The CDR3 runs 18 residues. From germline, CDR1 is ENHRY and CDR2 SYGVKD. Losses at the gene ends were 0 bases for V and 6 bases for J; bases not matched to a gene: 14. CDR3 sequence: CAISESGTGISSGDGYTF. In DNA form, the CDR3 reads TGTGCCATCAGTGAGTCGGGGACAGGGATAAGCTCCGGAGATGGCTACACCTTC.